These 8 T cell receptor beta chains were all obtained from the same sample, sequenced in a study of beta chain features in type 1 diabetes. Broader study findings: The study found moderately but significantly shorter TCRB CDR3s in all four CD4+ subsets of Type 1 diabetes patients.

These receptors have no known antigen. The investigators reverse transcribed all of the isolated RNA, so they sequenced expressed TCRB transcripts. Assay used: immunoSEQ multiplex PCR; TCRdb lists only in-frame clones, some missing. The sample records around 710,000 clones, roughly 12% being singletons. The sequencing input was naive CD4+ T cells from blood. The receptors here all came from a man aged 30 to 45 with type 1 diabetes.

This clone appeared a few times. This CDR3 is CASSQSGTSYTFTDTQYF. CDR3 DNA: TGCGCCAGCAGCCAAAGCGGGACTAGCTATACCTTCACAGATACGCAGTATTTT. The rearrangement uses TRBV4-3 and TRBJ2-3; 9 bases are a match to TRBD2. Per germline, CDR1 LGHNA and CDR2 YSLEER. V trimming: 2 bases; J trimming: 2 bases; junction bases outside the gene matches: 11. CDR3 length: 18 amino acids.

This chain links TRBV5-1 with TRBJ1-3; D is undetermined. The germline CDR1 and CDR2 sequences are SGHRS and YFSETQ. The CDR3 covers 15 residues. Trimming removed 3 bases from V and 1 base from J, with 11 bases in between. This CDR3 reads CASSWRGGSGNTIYF. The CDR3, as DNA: TGCGCCAGCAGCTGGCGGGGAGGATCTGGAAACACCATATATTTT.

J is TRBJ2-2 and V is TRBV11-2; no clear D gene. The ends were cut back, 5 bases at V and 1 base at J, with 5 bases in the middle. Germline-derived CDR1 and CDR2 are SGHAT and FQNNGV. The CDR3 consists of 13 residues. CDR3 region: CASSPQNTGELFF. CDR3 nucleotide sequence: TGTGCCAGCAGCCCGCAGAACACCGGGGAGCTGTTTTTT.

The CDR3 here is CASSEPGLGSYEQYF. The CDR3 DNA follows: TGTGCCAGCAGTGAACCAGGACTAGGCTCCTACGAGCAGTACTTC. The genes are TRBV25-1 and TRBJ2-7; 7 bases agree with TRBD2. From germline, CDR1 is MGHDK and CDR2 SYGVNS. The CDR3 length is 15 residues. The V segment lost 2 bases and the J segment 0 bases; nucleotides outside the gene matches: 4.

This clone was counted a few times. The DNA of the CDR3 is TGCGCCAGCAGCTTGATGTCCTCCTCGGAGGAGTACTTC. It yields the protein CASSLMSSSEEYF. The chain employs TRBV5-1 and TRBJ2-7; D is perhaps TRBD2 (5 bases). Trimming took 1 base from V and 11 from J, leaving 16 bases between them. Per the germline V gene, CDR1 is SGHRS and CDR2 is YFSETQ. This CDR3 has 13 residues.

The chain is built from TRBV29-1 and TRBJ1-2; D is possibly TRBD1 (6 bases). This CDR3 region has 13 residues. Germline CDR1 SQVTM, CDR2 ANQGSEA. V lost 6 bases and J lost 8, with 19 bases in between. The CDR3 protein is CSVARNRVEGYTF. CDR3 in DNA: TGCAGCGTAGCGAGAAACAGGGTTGAAGGCTACACCTTC.

CDR3 sequence reads: CASSPSDRGKFF. As DNA, the CDR3 is TGTGCCAGCTCACCATCGGACAGGGGGAAGTTCTTC. The chain employs TRBV18 and TRBJ2-1, with TRBD1 matching over 10 bases. The germline CDR1 and CDR2 sequences are KGHSH and LQKENI. The CDR3 extends over 12 amino acids. After removal of 2 bases from V and 14 bases from J, the junction contained 3 bases not matched to a gene.

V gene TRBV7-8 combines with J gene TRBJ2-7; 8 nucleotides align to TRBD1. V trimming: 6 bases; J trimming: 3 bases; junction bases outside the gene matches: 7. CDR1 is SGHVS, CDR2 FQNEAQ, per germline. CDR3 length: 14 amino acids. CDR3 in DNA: TGTGCCAGCAGTTCCGGGACAGGCTTCTACGAGCAGTACTTC. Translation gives CASSSGTGFYEQYF.